The 30 T cell receptor beta chains reported below all come from one sample, sequenced in a study of control samples from healthy donors and cancer patients. Sequencing used immunoSEQ multiplex PCR; TCRdb keeps in-frame clones, though not all of them. Counted here are around 100,000 clones, 80% to 90% occurring once; the ten biggest clones make up over 15%. What was sequenced was PBMCs. The receptors were sampled from a man aged 55 to 70 with lung cancer.

The J gene is TRBJ1-2, the V gene TRBV19; D not resolved. The CDR3 loop spans 13 amino acids. Trimming took off 4 bases at V and 3 bases at J, with 9 bases between the two ends. From germline, CDR1 is LNHDA and CDR2 SQIVND (reference sequence). The CDR3 DNA is TGTGCCAGTAGTAAGAGGGTTTACTATGGCTACACCTTC. Residues: CASSKRVYYGYTF.

The chain links TRBV7-9 to TRBJ1-1, with TRBD1 identical over 7 bases. Trimming cost V 5 bases and J 5 bases; bases outside gene matches: 20. This CDR3 contains 18 residues. Germline V gives CDR1 SEHNR, CDR2 FQNEAQ (reference sequence). The CDR3 sequence is CASSDAGGTIGAWTEAFF. The CDR3 nucleotides read TGTGCCAGCAGCGACGCAGGGGGAACTATTGGAGCTTGGACTGAAGCTTTCTTT.

The chain couples TRBV6-1 to TRBJ2-7; a possible D gene is TRBD2 (6 bases). CDR3 length: 15 residues. V shed 0 bases and J shed 1 base, with 10 bases lying between them. CDR1 and CDR2 (germline): MNHNS, SASEGT. The CDR3: CASSEAGGSSYEQYV. CDR3 bases: TGTGCCAGCAGTGAAGCTGGGGGGAGTTCCTACGAGCAGTACGTC.

The chain employs TRBV4-1 and TRBJ1-5, with D uncertain. This CDR3 comprises 15 residues. Trimming took off 0 bases at V and 0 bases at J, with 6 bases between the two ends. CDR1 and CDR2 from the germline V gene are MGHRA and YSYEKL. In DNA form, the CDR3 reads TGCGCCAGCAGCCAAGAACTGTATAGCAATCAGCCCCAGCATTTT. Its translation is CASSQELYSNQPQHF.

The J gene is TRBJ2-5, the V gene TRBV3-1 (or the pseudogene TRBV3-2); D unclear. V was trimmed by 1 base and J by 5 bases, leaving 14 bases between them. CDR3 length: 15 amino acids. The germline CDR1 and CDR2 sequences are LGHDT and YNNKEL (reference sequence). The CDR3 is CASSQGGDRSETQYF. The CDR3 region has the DNA TGTGCCAGCAGCCAAGGTGGGGATCGTTCGGAGACCCAGTACTTC.

This chain links TRBV5-6 with TRBJ2-7, with D possibly being TRBD2 (5 bases). The CDR3 is 15 residues long. Germline lookup yields CDR1 SGHDT and CDR2 YYEEEE. V gave up 1 base and J gave up 0 bases, with 11 bases separating them. This chain's CDR3 is CASSLRGSLSYEQYF. In nucleotides, the CDR3 is TGTGCCAGCAGCTTGCGAGGGTCCCTCTCCTACGAGCAGTACTTC.

The table lists this clone with a count of one. This sequence joins TRBV6-5 and TRBJ2-2; either TRBD1 or TRBD2 may fit D (5 bases each). Trimming shortened V by 9 bases and J by 8 bases, and 22 bases separated the two germline ends. Germline V lookup: CDR1 MNHEY, CDR2 SVGAGI. The CDR3 sequence is 15 residues long. The chain's CDR3 is CASFRVGGLSGELFF. The CDR3 bases are TGTGCCAGTTTCCGGGTTGGGGGATTATCTGGGGAGCTGTTTTTT.

The rearrangement links TRBV5-1 to TRBJ1-6; 7 nucleotides agree with TRBD1. J gave up 7 bases and V 0 bases, and 10 bases lay outside the gene matches. This CDR3 is built from 17 residues. CDR1 is SGHRS, CDR2 YFSETQ, per germline. CDR3 sequence: CASSLVIAGQLNSPLHF. For the CDR3, the DNA is TGCGCCAGCAGCTTGGTTATTGCGGGACAGCTCAATTCACCCCTCCACTTT.

The rearrangement uses TRBV6-5 and TRBJ1-6; D may be TRBD1 (5 bases). The CDR3 has 14 residues. The V end lost 7 bases, the J end lost 9 bases, and 16 bases lay between the germline ends. CDR1 MNHEY and CDR2 SVGAGI come from the germline V gene. CDR3 bases: TGTGCCAGCAATCAGGAGGCGGGGCGTTCACCCCTCCACTTT. Encoded protein: CASNQEAGRSPLHF.

The chain is built from TRBV5-1 and TRBJ1-5, with 9 bases aligning to TRBD1. This CDR3 region has 15 residues. V trimming: 5 bases; J trimming: 1 base; junction bases outside the gene matches: 4. Germline V CDR1 and CDR2: SGHRS, YFSETQ. CDR3 sequence reads: CASRMGQGSNQPQHF. The CDR3, as DNA: TGCGCCAGCAGGATGGGACAGGGCAGCAATCAGCCCCAGCATTTT.

This chain uses TRBV19 with TRBJ1-3, with D tentatively TRBD1 (6 bases). Germline values: CDR1 LNHDA, CDR2 SQIVND (reference sequence). With 7 bases removed from V and 1 base from J, the gap between germline ends came to 14 bases. This CDR3 has 15 amino acids. This CDR3 is CASIEGTSSGNTIYF. The CDR3, as DNA: TGTGCCAGTATCGAGGGGACATCTTCTGGAAACACCATATATTTT.

This clone appeared a single time. The J gene is TRBJ2-1, the V gene TRBV24-1; TRBD2 is a possible D gene (5 bases). Germline values: CDR1 KGHDR, CDR2 SFDVKD. V was pared by 8 bases and J by 6 bases, with 10 bases between. The CDR3 is 12 residues long. CDR3 DNA sequence: TGTGCCACCAAGGACGGGGTCAATGAGCAGTTCTTC. Protein: CATKDGVNEQFF.

This chain connects TRBV24-1 to TRBJ2-2; no clear D. The CDR3 spans 15 residues. Germline assignment: CDR1 KGHDR and CDR2 SFDVKD. Trimming removed 3 bases from V and 4 bases from J, with 11 bases in between. CDR3 in amino acids: CATSDTRKSTGELFF. The CDR3 nucleotides read TGTGCCACCAGTGATACCCGTAAGAGCACCGGGGAGCTGTTTTTT.

This sequence joins TRBV3-1 (or the pseudogene TRBV3-2) and TRBJ1-1; D gene ambiguous. Per germline, CDR1 LGHDT and CDR2 YNNKEL (reference sequence). The CDR3 sequence is 14 residues long. V shed 3 bases and J shed 2 bases, with 10 bases lying between them. The CDR3 DNA sequence: TGTGCCAGCAGCCACCCCCAAGGAAACACTGAAGCTTTCTTT. Residues: CASSHPQGNTEAFF.

The chain links TRBV5-1 to TRBJ2-7; 7 bases line up with TRBD1. Germline values: CDR1 SGHRS, CDR2 YFSETQ. The CDR3 length is 14 residues. Trimming took 1 base from V and 2 from J; bases not matched to a gene: 3. CDR3 in amino acids: CASSLMTGPYEQYF. The CDR3 DNA follows: TGCGCCAGCAGCTTGATGACAGGGCCCTACGAGCAGTACTTC.

The V and J genes are TRBV10-3 and TRBJ2-1; D unclear. From germline, CDR1 is ENHRY and CDR2 SYGVKD. V shed 3 bases and J shed 4 bases, with 7 bases lying between them. The CDR3 loop spans 13 amino acids. In nucleotides, the CDR3 is TGTGCCATCAGTGAAATATCTTACAATGAGCAGTTCTTC. Translating it yields CAISEISYNEQFF.

V gene TRBV3-1 (or the pseudogene TRBV3-2) combines with J gene TRBJ2-7, with D possibly being TRBD1 (6 bases). Per germline, CDR1 LGHDT and CDR2 YNNKEL (reference sequence). V lost 2 bases and J 6 bases, leaving 17 bases between the germline ends. The CDR3 covers 15 residues. The chain's CDR3 is CASSQNVRTAVEQYF. CDR3 sequence (DNA): TGTGCCAGCAGCCAAAATGTGAGGACAGCAGTCGAGCAGTACTTC.

The chain has TRBV27 and TRBJ2-7; possible D gene TRBD1, 5 bases. This CDR3 comprises 16 residues. Trimming cost V 5 bases and J 2 bases, with 19 bases left between them. CDR1 and CDR2 (germline): MNHEY, SMNVEV (reference sequence). Here the CDR3 reads CASSPTSRKGAYEQYV. The CDR3 DNA is TGTGCCAGCAGTCCGACGTCGAGGAAAGGGGCCTACGAGCAGTACGTC.

The V gene is TRBV29-1, the J gene TRBJ2-3, with D possibly being TRBD1 or TRBD2 (5 bases each). Trimming pared 4 bases from V and 0 bases from J, leaving 11 bases between. The CDR3 is 14 amino acids. Germline values: CDR1 SQVTM, CDR2 ANQGSEA. Here the CDR3 DNA reads TGCAGCGTTGTTTGGGGGACCAGCACAGATACGCAGTATTTT. Translating gives CSVVWGTSTDTQYF.

This chain connects TRBV7-9 to TRBJ2-5; maybe TRBD2 (6 bases). This CDR3 has 13 amino acids. The germline CDR1 and CDR2 sequences are SEHNR and FQNEAQ (reference sequence). V gave up 5 bases and J gave up 7 bases, with 14 bases separating them. The CDR3 loop reads CASSLGTFGTQYF. In DNA form, the CDR3 reads TGTGCCAGCAGCCTAGGGACTTTTGGGACCCAGTACTTC.

The V and J genes are TRBV9 and TRBJ2-1; D might be TRBD1 (6 bases). CDR1 is SGDLS, CDR2 YYNGEE, per germline. Trimming shortened V by 0 bases and J by 3 bases, and 10 bases separated the two germline ends. This CDR3 region has 15 residues. CDR3 bases: TGTGCCAGCAGCGTAGAAGGGGGACACTACAATGAGCAGTTCTTC. It codes for CASSVEGGHYNEQFF. The entire variable domain, with the rest obtained from reference TRBV9 and TRBJ2-1, is as follows: DSGVTQTPKHLITATGQRVTLRCSPRSGDLSVYWYQQSLDQGLQFLIQYYNGEERAKGNILERFSAQQFPDLHSELNLSSLELGDSALYFCASSVEGGHYNEQFFGPGTRLTVL.

The chain joins TRBV7-3 to TRBJ2-1, with D maybe TRBD1 (5 bases). CDR1 and CDR2 from the germline V gene are SGHTA and FQGTGA. Trimming stripped 2 bases from V and 9 bases from J, with 14 bases between. The CDR3 covers 14 residues. CDR3 sequence (DNA): TGTGCCAGCAGCTTACAGGGTTACTTGGCTGAGCAGTTCTTC. As protein: CASSLQGYLAEQFF.

The chain is built from TRBV6-6 and TRBJ1-2; 11 nucleotides match TRBD1. This CDR3 region has 14 residues. The J segment lost 7 bases and the V segment lost 2 bases, leaving 3 bases of the junction unmatched. From germline, CDR1 is MNHNY and CDR2 SVGAGI (reference sequence). CDR3 coding DNA: TGTGCCAGCAGTTACGGAGGACAGGGGGCTGGCTACACCTTC. Protein: CASSYGGQGAGYTF.

J is TRBJ1-2 and V is TRBV5-1; no firm D call. The CDR3 spans 13 residues. Trimming took off 0 bases at V and 2 bases at J, with 5 bases between the two ends. Germline CDR1 SGHRS, CDR2 YFSETQ. This chain's CDR3 is CASSLVQNYGYTF. The CDR3 DNA follows: TGCGCCAGCAGCTTGGTACAGAACTATGGCTACACCTTC.

The chain recombines TRBV19 with TRBJ2-4; possibly TRBD1 or TRBD2 for D (5 bases each). CDR1 and CDR2 from the germline V gene are LNHDA and SQIVND (reference sequence). V was pared by 5 bases and J by 12 bases, with 17 bases between. The CDR3 is 13 amino acids. The CDR3 loop is CASSFLHGDGQYF. The DNA of the CDR3 is TGTGCCAGTAGTTTTCTCCATGGGGACGGTCAGTACTTC.

The rearrangement uses TRBV20-1 and TRBJ1-2; D possibly corresponds to TRBD1 (5 bases). The CDR3 sequence is 14 residues long. With 3 bases removed from V and 4 bases from J, the gap between germline ends came to 15 bases. Germline V gene lookup returns CDR1 DFQATT and CDR2 SNEGSKA (reference sequence). The chain's CDR3 is CSASIAATAYGYTF. As DNA, the CDR3 is TGCAGTGCTAGTATCGCTGCGACAGCCTATGGCTACACCTTC.

This clone was seen once. The chain employs TRBV7-3 and TRBJ2-3; TRBD1 agrees at 7 bases. The J segment lost 3 bases and the V segment lost 3 bases, leaving 3 bases of the junction unmatched. The germline V gene encodes CDR1 SGHTA and CDR2 FQGTGA. The CDR3 is 14 residues long. The CDR3 region has the DNA TGTGCCAGCAGCTTGATGGGACAGACAGATACGCAGTATTTT. Its protein is CASSLMGQTDTQYF. Full variable domain (rest looked up from reference TRBV7-3 and TRBJ2-3): GAGVSQTPSNKVTEKGKYVELRCDPISGHTALYWYRQSLGQGPEFLIYFQGTGAADDSGLPNDRFFAVRPEGSVSTLKIQRTERGDSAVYLCASSLMGQTDTQYFGPGTRLTVL.

This chain joins TRBV7-9 and TRBJ2-7, with TRBD1 identical over 8 bases. V trimming: 6 bases; J trimming: 6 bases; junction bases outside the gene matches: 4. The CDR3 sequence is 12 residues long. Germline CDR1 SEHNR, CDR2 FQNEAQ (reference sequence). CDR3 region: CASSRQGSEQYV. The CDR3 DNA is TGTGCCAGCAGTCGACAGGGGAGCGAGCAGTACGTC.

The chain employs TRBV5-4 and TRBJ2-4; possibly TRBD2 for D (5 bases). Germline lookup yields CDR1 SGHNT and CDR2 YYREEE (reference sequence). Trimming shortened V by 4 bases and J by 4 bases, and 15 bases separated the two germline ends. The CDR3 contains 15 residues. The CDR3 DNA reads as TGTGCCAGCAGCGGCGGAGGAGACTCGAAAAACATTCAGTACTTC. Residues: CASSGGGDSKNIQYF.

A word on this clone: Distinct nucleotide sequences in the sample also encode this CDR3. J is TRBJ1-1 and V is TRBV7-3, with D possibly being TRBD1 (5 bases). This CDR3 contains 15 residues. The V end lost 2 bases, the J end lost 2 bases, and 12 bases lay between the germline ends. Germline V lookup: CDR1 SGHTA, CDR2 FQGTGA. In DNA form, the CDR3 reads TGTGCCAGCAGCTTACTCGGTGGACAAAACACTGAAGCTTTCTTT. Translated: CASSLLGGQNTEAFF.